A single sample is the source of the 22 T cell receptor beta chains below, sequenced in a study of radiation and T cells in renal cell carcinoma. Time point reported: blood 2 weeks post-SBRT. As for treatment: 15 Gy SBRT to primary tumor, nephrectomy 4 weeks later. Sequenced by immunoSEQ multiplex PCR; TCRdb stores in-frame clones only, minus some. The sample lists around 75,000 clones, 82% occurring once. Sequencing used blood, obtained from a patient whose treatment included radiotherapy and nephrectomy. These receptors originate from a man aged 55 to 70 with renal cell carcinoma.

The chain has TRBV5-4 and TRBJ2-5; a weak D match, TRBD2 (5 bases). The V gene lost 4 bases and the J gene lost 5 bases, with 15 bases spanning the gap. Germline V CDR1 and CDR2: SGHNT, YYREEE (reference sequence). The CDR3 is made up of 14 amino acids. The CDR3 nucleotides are TGTGCCAGCAGCGTCGATGCGGGTTCGGAGACCCAGTACTTC. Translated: CASSVDAGSETQYF.

This CDR3 reads CASSQRRLAGVYEQYF. Here the CDR3 DNA reads TGTGCCAGCAGCCAACGCAGACTAGCGGGAGTCTACGAGCAGTACTTC. V is TRBV14 and J is TRBJ2-7; the match to TRBD2 covers 12 bases. This CDR3 is built from 16 residues. With 2 bases clipped from V and 3 bases from J, the junction kept 5 bases outside the gene matches. Germline V CDR1 and CDR2: SGHDN, FVKESK.

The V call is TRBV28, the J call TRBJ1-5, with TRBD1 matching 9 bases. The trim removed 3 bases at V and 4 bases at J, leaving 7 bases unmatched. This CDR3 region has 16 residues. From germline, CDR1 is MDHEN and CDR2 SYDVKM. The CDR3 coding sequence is TGTGCCAGCAGTTTTACAGGGGGCGAAAGGAATCAGCCCCAGCATTTT. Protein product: CASSFTGGERNQPQHF.

CDR3 loop: CASSTGRLNTGELFF. CDR3 bases: TGCGCCAGCAGCACGGGCAGGCTGAACACCGGGGAGCTGTTTTTT. This chain joins TRBV5-1 and TRBJ2-2; D gene uncertain. The CDR3 totals 15 residues. CDR1 and CDR2 from the germline V gene are SGHRS and YFSETQ. Trimming took off 4 bases at V and 1 base at J, with 11 bases between the two ends.

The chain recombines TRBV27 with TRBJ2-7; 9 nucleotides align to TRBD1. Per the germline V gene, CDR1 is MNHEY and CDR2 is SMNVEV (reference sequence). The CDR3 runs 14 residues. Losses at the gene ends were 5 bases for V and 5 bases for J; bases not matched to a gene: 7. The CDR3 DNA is TGTGCCAGCAGTCGTCCGGGACAGGGTGACGAGCAGTACTTC. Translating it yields CASSRPGQGDEQYF.

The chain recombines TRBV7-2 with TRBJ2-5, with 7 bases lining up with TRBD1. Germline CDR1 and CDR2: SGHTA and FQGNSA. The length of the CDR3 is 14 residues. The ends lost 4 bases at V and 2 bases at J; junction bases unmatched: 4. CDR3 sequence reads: CASSSQGVQETQYF. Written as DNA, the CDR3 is TGTGCCAGCAGCTCCCAGGGGGTTCAAGAGACCCAGTACTTC.

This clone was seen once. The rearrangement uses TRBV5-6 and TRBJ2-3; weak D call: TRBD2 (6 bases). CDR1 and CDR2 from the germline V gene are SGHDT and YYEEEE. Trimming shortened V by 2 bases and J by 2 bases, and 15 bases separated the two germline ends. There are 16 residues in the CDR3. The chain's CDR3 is CASSLNWASDTDTQYF. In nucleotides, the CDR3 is TGTGCCAGCAGCTTAAATTGGGCTAGCGACACAGATACGCAGTATTTT.

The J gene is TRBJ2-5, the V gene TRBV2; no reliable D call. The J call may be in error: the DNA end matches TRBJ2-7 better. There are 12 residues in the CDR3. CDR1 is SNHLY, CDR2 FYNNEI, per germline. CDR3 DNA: TGTGCCAGCAGTGTTGAGACGGGCGAGCAGTACTTC. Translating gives CASSVETGEQYF.

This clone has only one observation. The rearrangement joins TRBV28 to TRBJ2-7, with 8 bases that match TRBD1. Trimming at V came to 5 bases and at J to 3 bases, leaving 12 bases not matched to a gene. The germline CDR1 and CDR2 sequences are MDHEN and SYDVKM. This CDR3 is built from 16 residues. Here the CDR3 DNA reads TGTGCCAGCAGTGGGAACAGGGGGATTTTCGACTACGAGCAGTACTTC. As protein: CASSGNRGIFDYEQYF.

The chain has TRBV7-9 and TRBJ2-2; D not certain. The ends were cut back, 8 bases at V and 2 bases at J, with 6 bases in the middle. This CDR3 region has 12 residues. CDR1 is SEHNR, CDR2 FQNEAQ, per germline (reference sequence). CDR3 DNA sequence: TGTGCCAGCCAAAAAAACACCGGGGAGCTGTTTTTT. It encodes CASQKNTGELFF.

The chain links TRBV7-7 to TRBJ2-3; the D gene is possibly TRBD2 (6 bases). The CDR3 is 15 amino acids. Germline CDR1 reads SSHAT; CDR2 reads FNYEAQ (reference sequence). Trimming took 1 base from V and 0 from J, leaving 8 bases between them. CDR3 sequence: CASSLDSGSTDTQYF. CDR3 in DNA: TGTGCCAGCAGCTTAGACAGCGGGAGCACAGATACGCAGTATTTT.

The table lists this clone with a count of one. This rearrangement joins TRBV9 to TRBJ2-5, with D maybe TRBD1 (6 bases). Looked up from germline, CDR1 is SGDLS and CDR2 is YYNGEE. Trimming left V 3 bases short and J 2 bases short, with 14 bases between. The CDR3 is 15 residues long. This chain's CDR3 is CASSATGTSQETQYF. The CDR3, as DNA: TGTGCCAGCAGCGCCACCGGGACATCTCAAGAGACCCAGTACTTC.

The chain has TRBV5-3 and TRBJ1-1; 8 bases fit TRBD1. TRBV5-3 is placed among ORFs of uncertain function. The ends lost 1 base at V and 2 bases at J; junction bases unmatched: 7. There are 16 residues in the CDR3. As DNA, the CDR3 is TGTGCCAGAAGCTTGTGGCAGGGGGCATACAACACTGAAGCTTTCTTT. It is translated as CARSLWQGAYNTEAFF.

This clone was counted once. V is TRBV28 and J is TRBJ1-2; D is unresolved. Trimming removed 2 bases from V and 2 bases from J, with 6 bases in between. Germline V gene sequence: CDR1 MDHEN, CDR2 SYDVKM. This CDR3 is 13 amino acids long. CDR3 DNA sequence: TGTGCCAGCAGTTTAGGTCGGAACTATGGCTACACCTTC. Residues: CASSLGRNYGYTF.

CDR3 DNA sequence: TGTGCCAGCAGCAGGGGACCGCGGAAAAACATTCAGTACTTC. Protein: CASSRGPRKNIQYF. The chain couples TRBV21-1 to TRBJ2-4. TRBV21-1 is designated a pseudogene. This CDR3 is built from 14 residues.

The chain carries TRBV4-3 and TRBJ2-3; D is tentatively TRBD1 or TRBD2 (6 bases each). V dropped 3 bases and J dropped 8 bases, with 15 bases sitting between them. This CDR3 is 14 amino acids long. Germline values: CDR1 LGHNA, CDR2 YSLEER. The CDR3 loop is CASSQNAGEATQYF. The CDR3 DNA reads TGCGCCAGCAGCCAGAACGCAGGGGAGGCTACGCAGTATTTT.

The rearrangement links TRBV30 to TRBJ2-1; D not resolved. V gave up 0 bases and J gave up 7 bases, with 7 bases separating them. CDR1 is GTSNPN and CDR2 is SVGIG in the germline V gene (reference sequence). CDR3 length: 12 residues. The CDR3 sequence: CAWSVLMNEQFF. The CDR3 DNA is TGTGCCTGGAGTGTTCTAATGAATGAGCAGTTCTTC.

The chain's CDR3 is CASSRRGVTSGELDTQYF. In DNA form, the CDR3 reads TGCGCCAGCAGCCGTAGAGGGGTGACTAGCGGGGAGTTAGATACGCAGTATTTT. The V call is TRBV4-1, the J call TRBJ2-3; 11 bases are shared with TRBD2. Germline V gene sequence: CDR1 MGHRA, CDR2 YSYEKL. Trimming took 4 bases from V and 5 from J; bases not matched to a gene: 14. The CDR3 runs to 18 residues.

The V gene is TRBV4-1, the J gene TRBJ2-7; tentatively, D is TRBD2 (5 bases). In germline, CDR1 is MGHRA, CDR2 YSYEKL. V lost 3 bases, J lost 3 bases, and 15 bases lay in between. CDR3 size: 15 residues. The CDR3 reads CASSHPGGRIYEQYF. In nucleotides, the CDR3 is TGCGCCAGCAGCCACCCTGGAGGACGAATCTACGAGCAGTACTTC.

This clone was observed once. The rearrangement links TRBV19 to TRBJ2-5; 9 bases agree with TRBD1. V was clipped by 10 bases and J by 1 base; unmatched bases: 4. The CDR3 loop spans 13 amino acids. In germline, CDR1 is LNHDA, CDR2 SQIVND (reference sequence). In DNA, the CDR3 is TGTGCCACCCGGACAGGGGCCCAAGAGACCCAGTACTTC. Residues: CATRTGAQETQYF.

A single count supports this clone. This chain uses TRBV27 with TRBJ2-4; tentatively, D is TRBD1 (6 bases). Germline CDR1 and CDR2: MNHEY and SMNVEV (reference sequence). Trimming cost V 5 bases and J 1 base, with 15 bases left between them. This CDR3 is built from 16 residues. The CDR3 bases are TGTGCCAGCAGTCGCGAGGGGGTAGGGGCCAAAAACATTCAGTACTTC. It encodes CASSREGVGAKNIQYF.

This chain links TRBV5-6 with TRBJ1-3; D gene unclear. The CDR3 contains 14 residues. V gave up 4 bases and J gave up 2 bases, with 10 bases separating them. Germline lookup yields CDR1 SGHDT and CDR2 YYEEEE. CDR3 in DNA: TGTGCCAGCAGCGCCGGAGGGCCTGGAAACACCATATATTTT. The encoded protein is CASSAGGPGNTIYF.